One sample yielded the 27 T cell receptor beta chains listed below, sequenced in a study of T cell repertoires in aging, cancer and after chemotherapy. TCR beta rearrangements were amplified from peripheral blood genomic DNA. A mixed TRB-A/B primer pool amplified rearranged TRB by multiplex touch-down PCR. TCRdb re-analysed the multiplex PCR reads in MiXCR, keeping a single row per CDR3 protein. The table lists 10,000 to 13,000 distinct CDR3 sequences, roughly 25% of them singletons. Sequenced: blood. The receptors originated from a human donor in good health.

Notes on this clonotype: A much larger clone differs by one base, so this may be a read error. The chain uses TRBV19 and TRBJ2-1; the D gene is possibly TRBD1 (6 bases). Germline CDR1 reads LNHDA; CDR2 reads SQIVND (reference sequence). V was clipped by 3 bases and J by 10 bases, with 13 bases between them. CDR3 length equals 13 residues. The CDR3 loop is CASSMVSGEEQFF. The CDR3, as DNA: TGTGCCAGTAGTATGGTGTCAGGGGAAGAGCAGTTCTTC.

Judged by abundance, this clonotype is medium-sized. The rearrangement links TRBV6-2 or TRBV6-3 to TRBJ1-2; unclear D gene. CDR1 and CDR2 from the germline V gene are MNHEY and SVGEGT. V shed 2 bases and J shed 4 bases, with 8 bases lying between them. The CDR3 is 13 amino acids. CDR3 in amino acids: CASSYRGLYGYTF. CDR3 nucleotides: TGTGCCAGCAGTTACCGCGGTCTCTATGGCTACACCTTC.

The CDR3 nucleotides read TGTGCCAGTAAAAGTGCTGGGGCAAGCACAGATACGCAGTATTTT. Protein sequence: CASKSAGASTDTQYF. This chain uses TRBV19 with TRBJ2-3, with a tentative D call TRBD1 (5 bases). Between the trimmed V and J ends, which lost 7 bases and 0 bases, there was a span of 14 bases. This CDR3 spans 15 amino acids. Per germline, CDR1 LNHDA and CDR2 SQIVND (reference sequence).

The chain employs TRBV14 and TRBJ2-1; possible D gene TRBD1, 6 bases. The germline V gene has CDR1 SGHDN and CDR2 FVKESK. The CDR3 is made up of 15 amino acids. Trimming pared 1 base from V and 3 bases from J, leaving 10 bases between. CDR3 loop: CASSQVRGGYNEQFF. CDR3 DNA sequence: TGTGCCAGCAGCCAAGTCAGGGGTGGCTACAATGAGCAGTTCTTC.

By share, this clonotype counts as medium-sized. The CDR3 DNA reads as TGTGCCAGCAGCTTGGAGCGGGATTCCTACGAGCAGTACTTC. This sequence encodes CASSLERDSYEQYF. The chain has TRBV5-4 and TRBJ2-7, with 7 nucleotides matching TRBD2. The CDR3 extends over 14 amino acids. CDR1 and CDR2 from the germline V gene are SGHNT and YYREEE (reference sequence). V was clipped by 0 bases and J by 1 base; unmatched bases: 1.

The V and J genes are TRBV6-5 and TRBJ2-7; 9 nucleotides line up with TRBD2. The CDR3 covers 13 residues. The ends lost 6 bases at V and 4 bases at J; junction bases unmatched: 4. Germline CDR1 MNHEY, CDR2 SVGAGI. In nucleotides, the CDR3 is TGTGCCAGCAGCGCGGGGGGGGATTACGAGCAGTACTTC. It codes for CASSAGGDYEQYF.

This clonotype was counted between two and nine times. This chain connects TRBV20-1 to TRBJ1-5; no clear D gene. This CDR3 contains 13 residues. Germline V gives CDR1 DFQATT, CDR2 SNEGSKA (reference sequence). The V end lost 3 bases, the J end lost 1 base, and 7 bases lay between the germline ends. Here the CDR3 DNA reads TGCAGTGCTAGTGTGCTAAGCAATCAGCCCCAGCATTTT. Translating gives CSASVLSNQPQHF.

The sample holds a few counts of this clonotype. The chain couples TRBV11-2 to TRBJ1-1, with no clear D. The CDR3 extends over 14 amino acids. Germline CDR1 reads SGHAT; CDR2 reads FQNNGV. V was clipped by 0 bases and J by 9 bases, with 14 bases between them. The DNA of the CDR3 is TGTGCCAGCAGCTTAGATAGGAGCGCTGACCAAGCTTTCTTT. Its protein product is CASSLDRSADQAFF.

In its sample, this clonotype was seen a few times. The rearrangement uses TRBV5-4 and TRBJ1-1, with 10 bases lining up with TRBD1. V was pared by 3 bases and J by 3 bases, with 8 bases of the junction left unmatched. Germline assignment: CDR1 SGHNT and CDR2 YYREEE (reference sequence). The CDR3 totals 16 residues. The CDR3 is CASSSGQGGLDTEAFF. CDR3 sequence (DNA): TGTGCCAGCAGCTCCGGACAGGGGGGCCTTGACACTGAAGCTTTCTTT.

This clonotype turned up a few times. The V and J genes are TRBV4-1 and TRBJ2-1; no definite D call. The CDR3 spans 13 residues. V shed 1 base and J shed 4 bases, with 5 bases lying between them. Germline loops: CDR1 MGHRA, CDR2 YSYEKL. The CDR3 protein is CASSQALYNEQFF. For the CDR3, the DNA is TGCGCCAGCAGCCAAGCCCTATACAATGAGCAGTTCTTC.

This clonotype turned up a few times. The chain employs TRBV11-1 and TRBJ2-1, with D perhaps TRBD1 (5 bases). Germline CDR1 and CDR2: SGHAT and FQDESV (reference sequence). This CDR3 contains 14 residues. V was cut by 2 bases and J by 5 bases, with 10 bases left in between. The CDR3 nucleotides are TGTGCCAGCAGCTTAAAGGGGTGGAACAATGAGCAGTTCTTC. Its translation is CASSLKGWNNEQFF.

This chain connects TRBV28 to TRBJ2-7, with 11 bases identical to TRBD1. The germline V gene encodes CDR1 MDHEN and CDR2 SYDVKM. The CDR3 runs to 13 residues. J gave up 5 bases and V 6 bases, and 3 bases lay outside the gene matches. CDR3 protein: CASRPGQGDEQYF. CDR3 DNA: TGTGCCAGCAGGCCGGGACAGGGGGACGAGCAGTACTTC.

This clonotype is labeled as medium-sized. This chain connects TRBV19 to TRBJ1-2; D gene unclear. Germline CDR1 LNHDA, CDR2 SQIVND (reference sequence). The CDR3 consists of 13 residues. With 2 bases removed from V and 4 bases from J, the gap between germline ends came to 8 bases. The CDR3 is CASSINLSYGYTF. As DNA, the CDR3 is TGTGCCAGTAGTATAAACCTTTCCTATGGCTACACCTTC.

The gene calls are TRBV11-1 and TRBJ2-7; TRBD1 matches 10 bases. Germline V lookup: CDR1 SGHAT, CDR2 FQDESV (reference sequence). The CDR3 has 14 residues. J was trimmed by 5 bases and V by 5 bases; bases with no gene match: 6. CDR3 DNA sequence: TGTGCCAGCAGCCCCGGGACAGGGGCTCACGAGCAGTACTTC. It translates to CASSPGTGAHEQYF.

The J gene is TRBJ2-5, the V gene TRBV4-2, with D possibly matching TRBD2 (6 bases). CDR1 and CDR2 (germline): LGHNA, YNFKEQ. Trimming left V 0 bases short and J 4 bases short, with 12 bases between. This CDR3 comprises 15 residues. This chain's CDR3 is CASSQDKGGVETQYF. The CDR3, as DNA: TGTGCCAGCAGCCAAGATAAGGGCGGGGTAGAGACCCAGTACTTC.

By frequency in the sample, this clonotype is medium-sized (0.01 to 0.1%). The V gene is TRBV19, the J gene TRBJ1-2, with D maybe TRBD1 (6 bases). Germline values: CDR1 LNHDA, CDR2 SQIVND (reference sequence). Trimming took 5 bases from V and 6 from J, leaving 16 bases between them. This CDR3 has 14 residues. CDR3 nucleotides: TGTGCCAGTAGTCCCGGGGGGCCTTCCAATGGCTACACCTTC. Residues: CASSPGGPSNGYTF.

The gene calls are TRBV5-6 and TRBJ1-2; D unclear. Trimming left V 10 bases short and J 8 bases short, with 18 bases between. Germline lookup yields CDR1 SGHDT and CDR2 YYEEEE. The CDR3 consists of 12 residues. The CDR3 loop is CASRRGYGGYTF. The CDR3 region has the DNA TGTGCCTCGAGACGAGGCTATGGGGGCTACACCTTC.

This chain uses TRBV11-1 with TRBJ2-5; D is possibly TRBD2 (5 bases). The CDR3 has 14 amino acids. The germline CDR1 and CDR2 sequences are SGHAT and FQDESV (reference sequence). Trimming took 1 base from V and 5 from J, leaving 11 bases between them. CDR3 protein: CASSLVGELETQYF. The CDR3 nucleotides read TGTGCCAGCAGCTTAGTTGGGGAGCTGGAGACCCAGTACTTC.

V gene TRBV7-2 combines with J gene TRBJ2-5; 9 bases are a match to TRBD1. This CDR3 is 13 amino acids long. Trimming cost V 5 bases and J 4 bases; bases outside gene matches: 2. Germline lookup yields CDR1 SGHTA and CDR2 FQGNSA. CDR3 bases: TGTGCCAGCAGCAACAGGGGGCGAGAGACCCAGTACTTC. Translation gives CASSNRGRETQYF.

The J gene is TRBJ1-1, the V gene TRBV25-1, with D possibly being TRBD1 (5 bases). V gave up 1 base and J gave up 0 bases, with 6 bases separating them. CDR3 size: 14 residues. From germline, CDR1 is MGHDK and CDR2 SYGVNS. The CDR3 sequence: CASSEWGVNTEAFF. In nucleotides, the CDR3 is TGTGCCAGCAGTGAATGGGGGGTGAACACTGAAGCTTTCTTT.

The rearrangement joins TRBV10-3 to TRBJ1-1, with D perhaps TRBD1 (5 bases). V shed 7 bases and J shed 4 bases, with 10 bases lying between them. The CDR3 runs to 12 residues. CDR1 is ENHRY, CDR2 SYGVKD, per germline. CDR3 DNA sequence: TGTGCCATCACGAGGGGCGGCACTGAAGCTTTCTTT. Encoded protein: CAITRGGTEAFF.

The genes are TRBV27 and TRBJ2-3; D is perhaps TRBD1 or TRBD2 (6 bases each). This CDR3 comprises 14 residues. Trimming stripped 6 bases from V and 1 base from J, with 11 bases between. Germline V gene sequence: CDR1 MNHEY, CDR2 SMNVEV (reference sequence). DNA for the CDR3: TGTGCCAGCAGGTGGAGGGGGGGCACAGATACGCAGTATTTT. Encoded protein: CASRWRGGTDTQYF.

The genes are TRBV7-9 and TRBJ2-5, with TRBD2 identical over 7 bases. Germline V CDR1 and CDR2: SEHNR, FQNEAQ (reference sequence). The CDR3 is 16 residues long. Trimming at V came to 6 bases and at J to 2 bases, leaving 12 bases not matched to a gene. The CDR3 spells CASSKTRDYPQETQYF. The CDR3 DNA follows: TGTGCCAGCAGTAAAACCCGGGACTACCCGCAAGAGACCCAGTACTTC.

The chain joins TRBV27 to TRBJ1-6, with TRBD1 as a possible D gene (5 bases). Trimming removed 5 bases from V and 10 bases from J, with 9 bases in between. This CDR3 has 12 amino acids. The germline CDR1 and CDR2 sequences are MNHEY and SMNVEV (reference sequence). The CDR3 DNA sequence: TGTGCCAGCAGTCCCCAGGGATCACCCCTCCACTTT. This encodes CASSPQGSPLHF.

In its sample, this clonotype ranks as medium-sized. The V gene is TRBV19, the J gene TRBJ1-6; TRBD1 is a possible D gene (6 bases). V was shortened by 5 bases and J by 10 bases, with 12 bases between the two germline ends. The CDR3 runs to 13 residues. Germline-derived CDR1 and CDR2 are LNHDA and SQIVND (reference sequence). This CDR3 reads CASSWTVSSPLHF. The DNA for the CDR3 is TGTGCCAGTAGTTGGACAGTGAGCTCACCCCTCCACTTT.

This clonotype occurred a few times. This chain connects TRBV5-4 to TRBJ1-2; 8 nucleotides agree with TRBD1. Germline V CDR1 and CDR2: SGHNT, YYREEE (reference sequence). The J segment lost 4 bases and the V segment lost 3 bases, leaving 8 bases of the junction unmatched. This CDR3 has 15 amino acids. The CDR3 nucleotides read TGTGCCAGCAGCTCGCTTAGACAGGGGCCCTATGGCTACACCTTC. Its translation is CASSSLRQGPYGYTF.

This chain links TRBV6-1 with TRBJ2-5, with D possibly TRBD1 on 6 matching bases. V was cut by 8 bases and J by 2 bases, with 18 bases left in between. In germline, CDR1 is MNHNS, CDR2 SASEGT. The CDR3 covers 15 residues. CDR3 protein: CASGMGALEQETQYF. The DNA of the CDR3 is TGTGCCAGCGGCATGGGGGCTTTGGAACAAGAGACCCAGTACTTC.